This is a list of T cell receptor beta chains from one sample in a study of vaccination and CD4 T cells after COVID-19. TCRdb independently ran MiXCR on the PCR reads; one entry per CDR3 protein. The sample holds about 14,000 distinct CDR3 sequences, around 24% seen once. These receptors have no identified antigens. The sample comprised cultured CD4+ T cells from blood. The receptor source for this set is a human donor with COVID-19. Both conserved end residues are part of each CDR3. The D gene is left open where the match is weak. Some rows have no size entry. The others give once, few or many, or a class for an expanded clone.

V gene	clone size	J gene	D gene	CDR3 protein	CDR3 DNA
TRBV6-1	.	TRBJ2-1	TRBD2	CASSSGGNEQFF	TGTGCCAGCAGTAGCGGGGGGAATGAGCAGTTCTTC
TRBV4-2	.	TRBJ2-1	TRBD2	CASSTRTRENNEQFF	TGTGCCAGCAGCACCCGGACTAGGGAAAACAATGAGCAGTTCTTC
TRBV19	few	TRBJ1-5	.	CASSIAGPGQPQHF	TGTGCCAGTAGTATTGCAGGGCCCGGCCAGCCCCAGCATTTT
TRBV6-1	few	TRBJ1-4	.	CAAGPWENEKLFF	TGTGCCGCAGGCCCCTGGGAGAATGAAAAACTGTTTTTT
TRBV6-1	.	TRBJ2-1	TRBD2	CASSSSGVGYNEQFF	TGTGCCAGCAGTAGTAGCGGGGTGGGGTACAATGAGCAGTTCTTC
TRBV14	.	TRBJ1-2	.	CASSRSTTTTIGRGYTF	TGTGCCAGCAGCCGATCAACGACTACTACTATTGGGCGTGGCTACACCTTC
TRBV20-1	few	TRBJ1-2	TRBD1	CSARRQGGYGYTF	TGCAGTGCTAGAAGGCAGGGGGGCTATGGCTACACCTTC
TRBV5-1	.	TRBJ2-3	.	CASRTGASDTDTQYF	TGCGCCAGCAGGACCGGGGCGTCTGACACAGATACGCAGTATTTT
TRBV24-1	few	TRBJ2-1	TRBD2	CATSDSGSGDYNEQFF	TGTGCCACCAGTGATTCGGGCAGCGGGGACTACAATGAGCAGTTCTTC
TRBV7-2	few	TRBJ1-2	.	CASSKQGTYGYTF	TGTGCCAGCAGCAAACAGGGTACCTATGGCTACACCTTC
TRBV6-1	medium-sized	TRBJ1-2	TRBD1	CASRRGLDYGYTF	TGTGCCAGCAGGAGGGGGCTGGACTATGGCTACACCTTC
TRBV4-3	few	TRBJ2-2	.	CASSPNGLGTGELFF	TGCGCCAGCAGCCCGAACGGGCTGGGCACCGGGGAGCTGTTTTTT
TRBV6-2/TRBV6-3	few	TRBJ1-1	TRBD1	CASTPQRTGYTEAFF	TGTGCCAGCACCCCTCAACGGACAGGGTACACTGAAGCTTTCTTT
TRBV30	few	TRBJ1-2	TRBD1	CAWMPGQQNYGYTF	TGTGCCTGGATGCCGGGACAGCAAAACTATGGCTACACCTTC
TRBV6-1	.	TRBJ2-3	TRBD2	CASSHQKAGVTDTQYF	TGTGCCAGCAGCCACCAAAAAGCGGGGGTCACAGATACGCAGTATTTT
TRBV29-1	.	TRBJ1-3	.	CSARWSGNTIYF	TGCAGCGCACGATGGTCTGGAAACACCATATATTTT
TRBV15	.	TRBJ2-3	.	CATSRGGRSTDTQYF	TGTGCCACCAGCAGGGGCGGGCGGAGCACAGATACGCAGTATTTT
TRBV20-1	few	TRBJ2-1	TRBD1	CSALTFRRDRGSYNEQFF	TGCAGTGCCTTAACCTTCAGAAGGGACAGGGGGTCCTACAATGAGCAGTTCTTC
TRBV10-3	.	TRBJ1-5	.	CATGGTDRNQPQHF	TGTGCCACCGGGGGGACGGATCGAAATCAGCCCCAGCATTTT
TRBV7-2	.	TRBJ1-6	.	CASSVFSGGVSPLHF	TGTGCCAGCAGCGTCTTTTCGGGGGGGGTTTCACCCCTCCACTTT
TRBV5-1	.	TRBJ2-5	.	CASSPGPNQETQYF	TGCGCCAGCAGCCCGGGCCCGAACCAAGAGACCCAGTACTTC
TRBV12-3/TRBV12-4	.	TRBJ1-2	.	CASSFSGGYGYTF	TGTGCCAGCAGTTTTTCCGGGGGCTATGGCTACACCTTC
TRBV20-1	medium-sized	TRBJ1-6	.	CSAPDSRSYNSPLHF	TGCAGTGCTCCGGACAGCCGCTCCTATAATTCACCCCTCCACTTT
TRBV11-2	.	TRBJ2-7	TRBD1	CASSSDRWVYEQYF	TGTGCCAGCAGCTCGGACAGGTGGGTCTACGAGCAGTACTTC
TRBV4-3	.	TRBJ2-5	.	CASSQDQTHQETQYF	TGCGCCAGCAGCCAAGACCAGACTCACCAAGAGACCCAGTACTTC
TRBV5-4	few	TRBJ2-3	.	CASSLAGTDTQYF	TGTGCCAGCAGCTTGGCGGGCACAGATACGCAGTATTTT
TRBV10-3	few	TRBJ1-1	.	CAISESAAENTEAFF	TGTGCCATCAGTGAATCGGCAGCCGAGAACACTGAAGCTTTCTTT
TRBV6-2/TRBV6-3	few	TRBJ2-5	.	CASSSGPRTQYF	TGTGCCAGCAGTTCGGGGCCTCGCACCCAGTACTTC